The 17 T cell receptor beta chains listed next were all sequenced from one sample in a study of T cell responses to AZD1222 COVID-19 vaccine. Repertoires were generated with immunoSEQ multiplex PCR, while TCRdb's copy carries only in-frame clones and drops some. In the table there are more than 75,000 clones, 75% to 95% of which are singletons. Sample: peripheral blood, taken 28 days after the second AZD1222 dose. Receptor source: an adult who received the AZD1222 COVID-19 vaccine.

The J gene is TRBJ2-7, the V gene TRBV28; a possible D gene is TRBD1 (6 bases). Germline V gene sequence: CDR1 MDHEN, CDR2 SYDVKM. Trimming cost V 5 bases and J 7 bases, with 9 bases left between them. The CDR3 length is 11 residues. The CDR3 region is CASSPRGEQYF. The DNA for the CDR3 is TGTGCCAGCAGTCCTAGGGGGGAGCAGTACTTC.

V usage is TRBV7-3 and J usage is TRBJ1-6; the D gene is possibly TRBD1 (6 bases). V was shortened by 1 base and J by 10 bases, with 14 bases between the two germline ends. CDR3 length: 15 amino acids. Germline V gene lookup returns CDR1 SGHTA and CDR2 FQGTGA. Here the CDR3 DNA reads TGTGCCAGCAGCTTAATCCCCCATCAGGGGTCACCCCTCCACTTT. Translation: CASSLIPHQGSPLHF.

The count of this clone is one. This chain joins TRBV19 and TRBJ2-3; 12 bases are a match to TRBD2. Germline lookup yields CDR1 LNHDA and CDR2 SQIVND (reference sequence). This CDR3 has 16 residues. J gave up 1 base and V 4 bases, and 3 bases lay outside the gene matches. CDR3 DNA sequence: TGTGCCAGTAGTACTGCTAGCGGGAGGGGCACAGATACGCAGTATTTT. It codes for CASSTASGRGTDTQYF.

The chain recombines TRBV29-1 with TRBJ2-7, with 11 bases aligning to TRBD2. The trim removed 4 bases at V and 0 bases at J, leaving 8 bases unmatched. CDR1 SQVTM and CDR2 ANQGSEA come from the germline V gene. The CDR3 spans 16 residues. The CDR3 DNA is TGCAGCGTTGTGATAGGACTAGCGGGTCTCTCCTACGAGCAGTACTTC. Protein sequence: CSVVIGLAGLSYEQYF.

The table lists this clone with a few counts. The chain couples TRBV27 to TRBJ1-6; D remains ambiguous. V lost 6 bases and J lost 10, with 13 bases in between. The CDR3 covers 13 residues. Germline-derived CDR1 and CDR2 are MNHEY and SMNVEV (reference sequence). This CDR3 reads CASSLRHSSPLHF. The CDR3, as DNA: TGTGCCAGCAGCCTACGACATTCATCACCCCTCCACTTT.

The CDR3 nucleotides read TGTGCCAGCAGCCTCACCGCGGGGGGCGCCTACGAGCAGTACTTC. As protein: CASSLTAGGAYEQYF. The V and J genes are TRBV7-9 and TRBJ2-7; 8 bases agree with TRBD2. Per germline, CDR1 SEHNR and CDR2 FQNEAQ (reference sequence). The CDR3 runs 15 residues. Losses at the gene ends were 5 bases for V and 2 bases for J; bases not matched to a gene: 8.

The CDR3 here is CASSFSQGAPTGELFF. The CDR3 DNA is TGTGCCAGCAGTTTTTCGCAGGGGGCCCCCACCGGGGAGCTGTTTTTT. The chain uses TRBV27 and TRBJ2-2; 8 bases match TRBD1. V shed 3 bases and J 4 bases; nucleotides not matched to a gene: 7. The CDR3 is 16 residues long. The germline V gene has CDR1 MNHEY and CDR2 SMNVEV (reference sequence).

The chain links TRBV29-1 to TRBJ2-2; 13 bases are a match to TRBD2. The CDR3 is made up of 13 amino acids. Germline CDR1 is SQVTM and CDR2 is ANQGSEA. Trimming took 4 bases from V and 8 from J; bases not matched to a gene: 1. This CDR3 is CSVGTSGSGELFF. As DNA, the CDR3 is TGCAGCGTTGGGACTAGCGGGAGTGGGGAGCTGTTTTTT.

This chain joins TRBV27 and TRBJ1-1; maybe TRBD1 (6 bases). This CDR3 comprises 12 residues. Looked up from germline, CDR1 is MNHEY and CDR2 is SMNVEV (reference sequence). Between the trimmed V and J ends, which lost 5 bases and 3 bases, there was a span of 7 bases. The CDR3 DNA follows: TGTGCCAGCAGTCCAGGGGACACTGAAGCTTTCTTT. As protein: CASSPGDTEAFF.

This clone was detected only once. The J gene is TRBJ2-1, the V gene TRBV3-1 (or the pseudogene TRBV3-2); D not resolved. This CDR3 is 15 amino acids long. CDR1 LGHDT and CDR2 YNNKEL come from the germline V gene (reference sequence). Trimming took off 4 bases at V and 1 base at J, with 11 bases between the two ends. The CDR3 loop reads CASSPGPQSYNEQFF. The CDR3 DNA reads TGTGCCAGCAGCCCCGGACCCCAGTCCTACAATGAGCAGTTCTTC.

This sequence joins TRBV15 and TRBJ2-1, with D tentatively TRBD2 (5 bases). V lost 0 bases, J lost 7 bases, and 10 bases lay in between. The CDR3 runs to 14 residues. Germline assignment: CDR1 LNHNV and CDR2 YYDKDF (reference sequence). The CDR3 coding sequence is TGTGCCACCAGCAGAGAGGGGAGCAGGAATGAGCAGTTCTTC. Translating gives CATSREGSRNEQFF.

This clone has only one observation. This chain links TRBV6-1 with TRBJ1-5, with D unclear. The CDR3 is 15 amino acids. CDR1 MNHNS and CDR2 SASEGT come from the germline V gene. Trimming cost V 3 bases and J 0 bases, with 9 bases left between them. As DNA, the CDR3 is TGTGCCAGCAGTGATGAAAGATATAGCAATCAGCCCCAGCATTTT. This sequence encodes CASSDERYSNQPQHF.

The gene calls are TRBV7-2 and TRBJ2-5; D is possibly TRBD2 (6 bases). This CDR3 contains 12 residues. Looked up from germline, CDR1 is SGHTA and CDR2 is FQGNSA. With 8 bases removed from V and 1 base from J, the gap between germline ends came to 8 bases. Here the CDR3 reads CASAGFQETQYF. Written as DNA, the CDR3 is TGTGCCAGCGCGGGGTTCCAAGAGACCCAGTACTTC.

V gene TRBV6-2 or TRBV6-3 combines with J gene TRBJ2-7, with D unresolved. Trimming left V 4 bases short and J 4 bases short, with 11 bases between. The CDR3 loop spans 13 amino acids. CDR1 and CDR2 from the germline V gene are MNHEY and SVGEGT. Written as DNA, the CDR3 is TGTGCCAGCAGTTCCCACTACGGGTACGAGCAGTACTTC. Amino acid sequence: CASSSHYGYEQYF.

The rearrangement links TRBV4-2 to TRBJ2-4, with D perhaps TRBD1 (6 bases). There are 17 residues in the CDR3. V gave up 5 bases and J gave up 6 bases, with 23 bases separating them. CDR1 and CDR2 from the germline V gene are LGHNA and YNFKEQ. The CDR3 reads CASSSQGGAGAINIQYF. The CDR3 DNA reads TGTGCCAGCAGCTCACAGGGTGGGGCAGGGGCGATAAACATTCAGTACTTC.

The genes are TRBV5-1 and TRBJ2-7, with D perhaps TRBD1 (5 bases). Germline CDR1 SGHRS, CDR2 YFSETQ. The V end was cut by 1 base, the J end by 6 bases, with 14 bases between. The CDR3 runs 14 residues. The CDR3 DNA follows: TGCGCCAGCAGCTTGAGCCAGGGAATAGGCGAGCAGTACTTC. This translates into CASSLSQGIGEQYF.

This clone was seen only once. The chain links TRBV19 to TRBJ1-1; TRBD1 is a possible D gene (5 bases). V lost 0 bases and J lost 3, with 11 bases in between. The CDR3 runs 15 residues. The germline gives CDR1 LNHDA, CDR2 SQIVND (reference sequence). The CDR3 reads CASSIDGARDTEAFF. The CDR3 nucleotides are TGTGCCAGTAGTATAGACGGGGCGAGGGACACTGAAGCTTTCTTT.